This T cell receptor (beta chain) was obtained from a study of OX40 agonist ivuxolimab in advanced cancers. With respect to this clone: In the same sample, other DNA sequences code for this CDR3.

Clones were sequenced by immunoSEQ multiplex PCR, and TCRdb holds only the in-frame ones, with some missing. The sample lists 35,000 to 40,000 clones; around 87% were seen once. V lost 3 bases, J lost 4 bases, and 9 bases lay in between. The CDR3 spans 13 residues. Germline loops: CDR1 LNHDA, CDR2 SQIVND (reference sequence). This TCR came from an adult with an advanced solid tumor such as melanoma, head and neck, liver or kidney cancer. This material consisted of CD4+ or CD8+ T cells sorted from blood, taken in a trial of the OX40 agonist ivuxolimab. V is TRBV19 and J is TRBJ1-1; D is ambiguous. For the CDR3, the DNA is TGTGCCAGTAGTATTGGGGTGGGCACTGAAGCTTTCTTT. It specifies CASSIGVGTEAFF.